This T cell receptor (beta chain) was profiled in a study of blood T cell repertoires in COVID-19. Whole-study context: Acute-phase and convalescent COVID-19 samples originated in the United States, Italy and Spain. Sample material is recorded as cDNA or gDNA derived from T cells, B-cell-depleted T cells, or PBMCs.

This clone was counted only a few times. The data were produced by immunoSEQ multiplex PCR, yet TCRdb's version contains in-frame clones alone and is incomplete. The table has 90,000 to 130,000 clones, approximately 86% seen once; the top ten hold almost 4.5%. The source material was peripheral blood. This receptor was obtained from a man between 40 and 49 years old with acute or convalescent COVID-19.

The CDR3: CAGKGLYTGELFF. The CDR3 bases are TGTGCCGGCAAGGGACTTTACACCGGGGAGCTGTTTTTT. The chain recombines TRBV30 with TRBJ2-2; tentatively, D is TRBD2 (6 bases). Deletions cut 8 bases from V and 3 bases from J, with 13 bases between. CDR3 size: 13 residues. Germline V gene sequence: CDR1 GTSNPN, CDR2 SVGIG (reference sequence).